The present T cell receptor beta chain was sequenced within a study of beta chain features in type 1 diabetes. Study results and limitations: A greater similarity of naive, central memory and Treg TCRB repertoires was seen among patients than among healthy donors.

Using CD45RO/CCR7/CD25/CD127/CD95/CD27, CD4+ naive, central memory, regulatory and stem cell-like memory cells were sorted. The purity of all sorted populations exceeded 95%. The CDR3 spans 16 residues. V trimming: 3 bases; J trimming: 3 bases; junction bases outside the gene matches: 7. Germline V gene data show CDR1 as MGHDK and CDR2 as SYGVNS. This clone has just a few counts. Its antigen is undetermined. The investigators reverse transcribed all of the isolated RNA, so they sequenced expressed TCRB transcripts. Assay: immunoSEQ multiplex PCR; the TCRdb copy retains only in-frame clones and omits some. The data contain approximately 330,000 clones, more than 9.5% of them seen just once; the ten biggest clones take up roughly 0.016%.

This chain joins TRBV25-1 and TRBJ2-2; 7 nucleotides match TRBD2. Material for sequencing was naive CD4+ T cells from blood. The source of this sequence is a woman in her twenties or thirties in good health. The CDR3 reads CASSDLGLADTGELFF. As DNA, the CDR3 is TGTGCCAGCAGTGACTTAGGGCTAGCGGACACCGGGGAGCTGTTTTTT.